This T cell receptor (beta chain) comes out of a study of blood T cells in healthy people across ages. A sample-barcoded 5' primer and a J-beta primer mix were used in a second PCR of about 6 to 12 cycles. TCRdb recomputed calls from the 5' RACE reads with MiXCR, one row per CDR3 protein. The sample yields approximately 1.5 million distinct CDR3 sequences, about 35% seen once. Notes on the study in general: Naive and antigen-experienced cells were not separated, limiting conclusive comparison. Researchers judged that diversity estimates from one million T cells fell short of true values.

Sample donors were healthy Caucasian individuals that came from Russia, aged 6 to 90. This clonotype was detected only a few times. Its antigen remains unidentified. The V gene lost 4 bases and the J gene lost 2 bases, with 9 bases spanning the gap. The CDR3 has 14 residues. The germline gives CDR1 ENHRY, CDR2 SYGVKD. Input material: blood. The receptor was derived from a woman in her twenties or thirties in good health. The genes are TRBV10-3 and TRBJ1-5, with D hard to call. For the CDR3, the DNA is TGTGCCATCAGTGGTTTGGGAGGCAATCAGCCCCAGCATTTT. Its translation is CAISGLGGNQPQHF.